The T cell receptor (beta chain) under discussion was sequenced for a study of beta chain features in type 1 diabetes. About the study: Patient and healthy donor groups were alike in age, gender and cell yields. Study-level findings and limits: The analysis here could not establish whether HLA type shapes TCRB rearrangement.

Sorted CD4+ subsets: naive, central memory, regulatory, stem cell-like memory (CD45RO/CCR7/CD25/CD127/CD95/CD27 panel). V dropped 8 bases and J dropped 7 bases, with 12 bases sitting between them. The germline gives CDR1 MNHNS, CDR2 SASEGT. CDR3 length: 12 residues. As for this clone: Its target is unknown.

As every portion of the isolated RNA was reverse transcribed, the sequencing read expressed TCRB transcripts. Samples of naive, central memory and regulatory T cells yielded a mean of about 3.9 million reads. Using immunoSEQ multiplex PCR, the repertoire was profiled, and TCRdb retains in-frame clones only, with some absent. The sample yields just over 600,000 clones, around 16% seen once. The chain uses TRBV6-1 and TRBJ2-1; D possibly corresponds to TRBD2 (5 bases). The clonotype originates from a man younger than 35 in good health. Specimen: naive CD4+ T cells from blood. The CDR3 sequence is CASRRTGNEQFF. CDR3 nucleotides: TGTGCCAGCCGAAGGACGGGGAATGAGCAGTTCTTC.